A single T cell receptor (beta chain) is shown here with its context. Its antigen is unknown. The sequence runs out 3 residues before the end of the CDR3; the remainder is reconstructed from the germline J gene. The CDR3 runs 15 residues from the cysteine to the phenylalanine. Of the CDR3's DNA, 36 bases were read; they are in frame from base 1. V was cut back by 1 base and J by 0 bases, leaving a gap of 7 bases between them. CDR1 and CDR2 are read off the germline V gene as SGHVS and FQNEAQ. This sample is part of a study of T cells in women clearing cervical HPV infection (dated by TCRdb to 2016 to 2018). Concerning the study at large: Cases were 20 to 25 women with histologically confirmed HPV16-related CIN3 or worse, including a couple of invasive cancers. The controls were around 26 women whose single incident HPV16 infection cleared within 12 months with no development of precancer or cancer. Blood from cases was drawn at the visit where the lesion was first identified, while blood from controls was drawn once the infection was no longer detected. For cases, a median interval of about 140 days, with an interquartile range of about 85 to 200 days, was observed between lesion detection and blood sampling. Since HLA typing was available for only a few women, HLA type could not be ruled out as a confounder. This exploratory proof-of-principle case-control study, nested within the Guanacaste HPV Natural History Study in Costa Rica, compared TCR repertoires among women with different cervical HPV16 outcomes. Cases and controls were matched on year of sample collection and on age within five years. Median age was roughly 32 years in cases versus 38 to 45 in controls, and baseline characteristics did not differ significantly. In the parent cohort, 8,500 to 12,000 women aged 18 or older were enrolled in Guanacaste, Costa Rica, during about 1993 to 1994 and were followed for six to seven years. Five blinded duplicates per group were added as quality controls, so that 60 or so samples were obtained: some 50 participants and some 10 replicates. The research as a whole found: Whether associations preceded infection or resulted from infection could not be shown with the cross-sectional design, and effector/memory subsets and HPV-specific T cells were not isolated. Lower TRBV6-7 relative abundance was observed in cases than in controls (about 0.099% versus 0.17%; Bonferroni P = 0.0008). Random forest classifiers that combined richness and V gene abundances separated cases from controls with an estimated AUC of around 0.83. Significantly higher TCR repertoire richness was observed in CIN3+ cases than in controls across sequencing depths, whereas no difference in evenness was found. Because the number of T cells in each sample was unknown, differences in richness could reflect differing T-cell content rather than repertoire biology.

Every participant had a single incident cervical HPV16 infection, and prevalent HPV16 infections were excluded. Cervical HPV DNA was detected with MY09/MY11 PCR, and genotyping was done by dot-blot hybridization. More than 14 mL of heparinized blood were centrifuged, and the buffy coat was split into aliquots, frozen at -30 degrees C, and then kept at -80 degrees C. QIAGEN kits were used to extract genomic DNA from buffy coat specimens. Using the immunoSEQ assay, multiplex PCR amplified TCR beta CDR3 regions from an average of approximately 1,200 ng of genomic DNA per sample. To correct primer bias, the assay used a complete synthetic TCR repertoire to set an amplification baseline. The amplicons were sequenced using the Illumina platform. Regarding the original processing steps: Sequences were error-corrected by clustering with frequency ratios and a modified nearest-neighbor algorithm and were then analyzed in the immunoSEQ Analyzer with IMGT gene definitions. At each rarefaction depth, TCR richness and evenness were averaged across 20 rarefaction repeats, and samples with fewer sequences than that depth were excluded. Wilcoxon rank sum tests with FDR correction were used to compare V, D and J gene relative abundances between the groups. An intraclass correlation of around 96% for TCR richness and an average of roughly 76% across some 66 gene segments were obtained from the blinded duplicates. As stored in TCRdb, this immuneACCESS dataset retains in-frame rearrangements with V and J assigned. A fraction of the clones does not appear; measured against another copy, unresolved V genes explain less than half of the discrepancy, and the remainder lacks a known reason. D and trimming were read from the DNA, whereas the V and J calls and clone size are those reported in that table. This sample's records show tens of thousands of clones. The leading ten clones occupy 1.5% to 2% of the sample.

The TCR originated in a woman between 18 and 75 years old with a cervical HPV16 infection that either progressed to CIN3+ or cleared (not recorded which). The sample taken for sequencing was blood buffy coat. Recombination connected TRBV7-8 to TRBJ2-1; TRBD2 could be the D gene, as 5 bases match. The part of the CDR3 DNA that was read is TGTGCCAGCAGCTTAGACGGGGACTCCTACAATGAG. Its protein reads: CASSLDGDSYNE. The complete CDR3 protein is CASSLDGDSYNEQFF.